The clone carrying this T cell receptor beta chain has just a few counts. Its antigen remains unknown. The sample belongs to a study of T cells after yellow fever vaccination. About the study: Each low-cell-number fraction was prepared by means of SMART-Seq v4 Ultra Low Input. Whole-study findings and limits: CD4 and CD8 compartments shared a small share of clonotypes, likely from convergent recombination.

Germline values: CDR1 SGHRS, CDR2 YFSETQ. V shed 0 bases and J shed 7 bases, with 11 bases lying between them. The CDR3 has 15 amino acids. Researchers made TCR cDNA using 5'RACE template switching, and this step added a universal primer site and UMIs. A single record per CDR3 protein comes from TCRdb applying MiXCR to the 5' RACE reads. The sample contains more than 300,000 distinct CDR3 sequences, approximately 12% of which appear only once. This clonotype was sampled from a man aged 18-30 years who received the YFV17D yellow fever vaccine. This specimen was CD4+ T cells sorted from PBMCs, taken 45 days after the yellow fever booster vaccination. This chain links TRBV5-1 with TRBJ1-6; TRBD1 might be the D (5 bases). The CDR3 nucleotides read TGCGCCAGCAGCTTGGGTCAGGGTCTGAATTCACCCCTCCACTTT. This encodes CASSLGQGLNSPLHF.